This TCR beta chain was retrieved from a study of beta chain features in type 1 diabetes. Study information: Age, gender, cell numbers and subset yield matched between patients and controls. Study-wide results and caveats: In the patient group, naive, central memory and Treg TCRB repertoires seemed more alike than in the healthy donor group. For Type 1 diabetes patients, all four CD4+ subsets carried TCRB CDR3s that were moderately but significantly shorter. For type 1 diabetes patients, VDJ junctions showed fewer insertions and more deletions.

Sequenced material consisted of expressed TCRB transcripts (all of the isolated RNA was reverse transcribed). TCRdb's copy holds only in-frame clones and misses some; the assay was immunoSEQ multiplex PCR. The table has about 260,000 clones, less than 30% seen once. The CDR3 consists of 12 residues. Germline V gene sequence: CDR1 MNHEY, CDR2 SVGAGI. The V end lost 2 bases, the J end lost 15 bases, and 14 bases lay between the germline ends. A single heparinised blood sample, averaging approximately 0.12 L, was obtained per donor. In the case of this clone: The antigen remains undetermined.

This chain links TRBV6-5 with TRBJ2-1; no definite D call. The specimen sequenced was naive CD4+ T cells from blood. The sequence derives from a woman aged 25 to 39 with type 1 diabetes. CDR3: CASSYGSAGLFF. CDR3 bases: TGTGCCAGCAGTTACGGATCGGCAGGCCTGTTCTTC.